These 13 T cell receptor beta chains were all obtained from the same sample, sequenced in a study of cytotoxic CD8 clonotypes in ibrutinib-treated CLL. Clones were read by immunoSEQ multiplex PCR, and TCRdb kept only the in-frame ones, dropping some. The table has 110,000 or so clones, under 70% seen once. Sequenced material: PBMCs, taken after 24 months of ibrutinib treatment. The receptors stem from a human donor with chronic lymphocytic leukemia.

The CDR3 loop reads CSASDRVNTEAFF. CDR3 DNA: TGCAGCGCTTCCGACAGAGTGAACACTGAAGCTTTCTTT. This sequence joins TRBV29-1 and TRBJ1-1, with D possibly matching TRBD1 (5 bases). The CDR3 runs 13 residues. Trimming took 7 bases from V and 0 from J, leaving 12 bases between them. The V gene's germline CDR1 is SQVTM and CDR2 ANQGSEA.

This clone turned up a few times. The chain has TRBV10-3 and TRBJ2-3; TRBD2 agrees at 8 bases. V was pared by 10 bases and J by 0 bases, with 15 bases of the junction left unmatched. The CDR3 extends over 17 amino acids. Germline V gene data show CDR1 as ENHRY and CDR2 as SYGVKD. In DNA, the CDR3 is TGTGCCACCCAAATCCTACCAAGCGGGGGAAGCACAGATACGCAGTATTTT. It codes for CATQILPSGGSTDTQYF.

This clone came up a few times. The CDR3 reads CSVDDPGQGTSQYF. The CDR3 nucleotides are TGCAGCGTGGATGATCCGGGACAGGGTACGTCTCAGTACTTC. The chain has TRBV29-1 and TRBJ2-7; 9 nucleotides match TRBD1. Germline CDR1 reads SQVTM; CDR2 reads ANQGSEA. J gave up 10 bases and V 6 bases, and 16 bases lay outside the gene matches. This CDR3 has 14 amino acids.

This sequence joins TRBV28 and TRBJ1-6; D is uncertain. The length of the CDR3 is 12 residues. Trimming stripped 8 bases from V and 6 bases from J, with 8 bases between. Per the germline V gene, CDR1 is MDHEN and CDR2 is SYDVKM. For the CDR3, the DNA is TGTGCCAGCCTGGGAGCTAATTCACCCCTCCACTTT. Its protein is CASLGANSPLHF.

V is TRBV7-9 and J is TRBJ1-2; tentative D call: TRBD1 (5 bases). The germline V gene has CDR1 SEHNR and CDR2 FQNEAQ (reference sequence). The CDR3 is 15 residues long. The V end was cut by 1 base, the J end by 3 bases, with 12 bases between. In nucleotides, the CDR3 is TGTGCCAGCAGCTTAGGGGGCAGGGACCACTATGGCTACACCTTC. This translates into CASSLGGRDHYGYTF.

CDR3 DNA: TGCGCCAGCAGCCAATCCCAAGGGGCGGGGGCTGAAGCTTTCTTT. It codes for CASSQSQGAGAEAFF. The chain employs TRBV4-3 and TRBJ1-1, with a tentative D call TRBD1 (5 bases). The V gene lost 2 bases and the J gene lost 6 bases, with 16 bases spanning the gap. The CDR3 runs to 15 residues. The germline CDR1 and CDR2 sequences are LGHNA and YSLEER.

The chain couples TRBV30 to TRBJ2-7; D unresolved. In germline, CDR1 is GTSNPN, CDR2 SVGIG (reference sequence). Trimming removed 0 bases from V and 4 bases from J, with 7 bases in between. The length of the CDR3 is 12 residues. In nucleotides, the CDR3 is TGTGCCTGGAGTGTATCGACTTACGAGCAGTACTTC. Translated: CAWSVSTYEQYF.

In this sample, this clone turned up a few times. The V and J genes are TRBV30 and TRBJ1-1; a possible D gene is TRBD1 (5 bases). The CDR3 totals 14 residues. From germline, CDR1 is GTSNPN and CDR2 SVGIG (reference sequence). V was clipped by 2 bases and J by 6 bases, with 16 bases between them. The CDR3: CAWSLQRTMAEAFF. The CDR3 DNA sequence: TGTGCCTGGAGTCTCCAGAGGACAATGGCTGAAGCTTTCTTT. Filled out from reference TRBV30 and TRBJ1-1, the complete variable domain reads SQTIHQWPATLVQPVGSPLSLECTVEGTSNPNLYWYRQAAGRGLQLLFYSVGIGQISSEVPQNLSASRPQDRQFILSSKKLLLSDSGFYLCAWSLQRTMAEAFFGQGTRLTVV.

This clone was observed a few times. The chain has TRBV27 and TRBJ1-5; possible D gene TRBD1, 5 bases. Per the germline V gene, CDR1 is MNHEY and CDR2 is SMNVEV (reference sequence). Trimming stripped 8 bases from V and 0 bases from J, with 17 bases between. The CDR3 contains 16 residues. The CDR3 protein is CASPRGRTDSNQPQHF. The CDR3 coding sequence is TGTGCCAGCCCGAGGGGACGCACTGATAGCAATCAGCCCCAGCATTTT.

The CDR3 here is CASSQTGKDEKLFF. DNA of the CDR3: TGTGCCAGCAGTCAGACAGGGAAAGATGAAAAACTGTTTTTT. The gene calls are TRBV6-6 and TRBJ1-4; 7 positions match TRBD1. The CDR3 sequence is 14 residues long. The trim removed 5 bases at V and 6 bases at J, leaving 6 bases unmatched. Germline CDR1 is MNHNY and CDR2 is SVGAGI (reference sequence).

V and J are TRBV2 and TRBJ1-1, with D possibly TRBD1 on 5 matching bases. The CDR3 runs to 13 residues. V shed 7 bases and J shed 2 bases, with 11 bases lying between them. The germline CDR1 and CDR2 sequences are SNHLY and FYNNEI. The CDR3 reads CASMAGTNTEAFF. CDR3 in DNA: TGTGCCAGCATGGCAGGGACTAACACTGAAGCTTTCTTT.

The chain links TRBV29-1 to TRBJ2-1; the match to TRBD1 covers 8 bases. This CDR3 spans 11 amino acids. The germline gives CDR1 SQVTM, CDR2 ANQGSEA. After removal of 7 bases from V and 7 bases from J, the junction contained 3 bases not matched to a gene. CDR3 DNA sequence: TGCAGCGGCCGACAGGGGAATGAGCAGTTCTTC. Its protein product is CSGRQGNEQFF.

V gene TRBV4-2 combines with J gene TRBJ1-3; TRBD1 is a possible D gene (6 bases). The CDR3 sequence is 16 residues long. The germline V and J ends were trimmed by 1 base and 0 bases, with 10 bases remaining between them. CDR1 and CDR2 (germline): LGHNA, YNFKEQ. CDR3 in amino acids: CASSQVGGGSGNTIYF. DNA for the CDR3: TGTGCCAGCAGCCAAGTGGGGGGCGGCTCTGGAAACACCATATATTTT.